The sequence of this T cell receptor (beta chain) was determined in a study of T cells in Graves' hyperthyroidism and ophthalmopathy. The germline V gene encodes CDR1 SGHRS and CDR2 YFSETQ. This CDR3 is built from 16 residues. The V and J ends lost 6 bases and 1 base, in that order; junction bases with no gene match: 13. This clonotype was seen more than once but under ten times. The CDR3 regions of TCR beta were amplified from RNA transcripts. The HTBI set primed first-round TCR CDR3 RT-PCR. In TCRdb, the multiplex PCR reads were re-called with MiXCR into one record per CDR3 protein. This sample has roughly 630,000 distinct CDR3 sequences, with less than 20% found just once.

Sample: blood. The chain recombines TRBV5-1 with TRBJ2-7; 7 bases are shared with TRBD2. This sequence originates from a woman aged 30 to 39 with Graves' hyperthyroidism. The CDR3 is CASTPGTTQKSYEQYF. The DNA for the CDR3 is TGCGCCAGCACCCCCGGGACTACCCAAAAATCCTACGAGCAGTACTTC.